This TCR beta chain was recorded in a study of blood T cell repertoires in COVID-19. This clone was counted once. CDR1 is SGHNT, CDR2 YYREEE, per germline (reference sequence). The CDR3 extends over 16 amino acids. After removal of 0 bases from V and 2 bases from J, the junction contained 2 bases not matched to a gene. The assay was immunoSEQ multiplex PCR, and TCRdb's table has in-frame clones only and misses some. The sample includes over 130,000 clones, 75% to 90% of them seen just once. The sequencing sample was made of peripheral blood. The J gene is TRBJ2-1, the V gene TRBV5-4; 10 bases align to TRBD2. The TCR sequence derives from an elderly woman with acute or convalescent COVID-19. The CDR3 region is CASSLGTSGTYNEQFF. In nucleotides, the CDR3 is TGTGCCAGCAGCTTGGGTACTAGCGGGACCTACAATGAGCAGTTCTTC.